These 32 T cell receptor beta chains were all obtained from the same sample, sequenced in a study of memory CD4+ T cells and cytomegalovirus serostatus. Single viable CD3+CD4+CD8-CD45RO+ cells were sorted as the memory CD4+ T cells. Libraries were prepared by immunoSEQ multiplex PCR; TCRdb keeps only in-frame clonotypes and omits some of them. The sample contains fewer than 35,000 clones, around 76% of which appear only once. Sequencing used memory CD4+ T cells from blood. Receptor source: an adult in good health and CMV-seronegative.

This clone was recorded only once. This same CDR3 is encoded by further DNA sequences in the sample. The chain couples TRBV4-3 to TRBJ2-3, with 11 bases fitting TRBD2. After removal of 0 bases from V and 0 bases from J, the junction contained 5 bases not matched to a gene. The CDR3 spans 18 residues. From germline, CDR1 is LGHNA and CDR2 YSLEER. In nucleotides, the CDR3 is TGCGCCAGCAGCCAAGATTTGGGGACTAGCGGTAGCACAGATACGCAGTATTTT. Amino acids: CASSQDLGTSGSTDTQYF.

V gene TRBV27 combines with J gene TRBJ1-1; the D is unclear. V lost 8 bases to trimming and J lost 4 bases, with 14 bases between them. Germline assignment: CDR1 MNHEY and CDR2 SMNVEV (reference sequence). There are 13 residues in the CDR3. CDR3 sequence: CASGPQSGTEAFF. The CDR3, as DNA: TGTGCCAGCGGGCCTCAATCGGGCACTGAAGCTTTCTTT.

The rearrangement links TRBV27 to TRBJ1-2; TRBD1 matches at 9 bases. J gave up 0 bases and V 6 bases, and 11 bases lay outside the gene matches. The CDR3 is 17 residues long. Germline V gene sequence: CDR1 MNHEY, CDR2 SMNVEV (reference sequence). The CDR3 sequence is CASRGGQGVSANYGYTF. In DNA, the CDR3 is TGTGCCAGCAGGGGGGGACAGGGAGTCAGTGCTAACTATGGCTACACCTTC.

This rearrangement joins TRBV5-1 to TRBJ1-4, with a possible D match to TRBD1 (6 bases). The CDR3 spans 14 residues. The V and J ends lost 5 bases and 9 bases respectively, with 17 bases between them. Germline V lookup: CDR1 SGHRS, CDR2 YFSETQ. CDR3 amino acids: CASRDSGNVKKLFF. Written as DNA, the CDR3 is TGCGCCAGCAGGGACAGCGGGAACGTAAAAAAACTGTTTTTT.

The rearrangement uses TRBV9 and TRBJ2-7; 12 nucleotides line up with TRBD2. The CDR3 is 19 residues long. Germline CDR1 is SGDLS and CDR2 is YYNGEE. V shed 4 bases and J 4 bases; nucleotides not matched to a gene: 18. The CDR3 loop is CASSHSSGLAGQASYEQYF. DNA of the CDR3: TGTGCCAGCAGCCACAGTTCCGGACTAGCGGGACAGGCCTCTTACGAGCAGTACTTC.

Written as DNA, the CDR3 is TGTGCCAGCCCTAGCGGGAGTTTCTACAATGAGCAGTTCTTC. It specifies CASPSGSFYNEQFF. This sequence joins TRBV7-9 and TRBJ2-1; the match to TRBD2 covers 10 bases. Per the germline V gene, CDR1 is SEHNR and CDR2 is FQNEAQ (reference sequence). With 8 bases clipped from V and 3 bases from J, the junction kept 4 bases outside the gene matches. The CDR3 length is 14 residues.

This clone was recorded only once. The chain links TRBV19 to TRBJ1-1; D gene uncertain. Looked up from germline, CDR1 is LNHDA and CDR2 is SQIVND (reference sequence). The CDR3 length is 15 residues. V was shortened by 3 bases and J by 0 bases, with 11 bases between the two germline ends. CDR3 residues: CASSISRFLNTEAFF. CDR3 nucleotide sequence: TGTGCCAGTAGTATTTCTCGGTTTCTGAACACTGAAGCTTTCTTT. Combining the CDR3 with reference TRBV19 and TRBJ1-1 gives the whole variable domain DGGITQSPKYLFRKEGQNVTLSCEQNLNHDAMYWYRQDPGQGLRLIYYSQIVNDFQKGDIAEGYSVSREKKESFPLTVTSAQKNPTAFYLCASSISRFLNTEAFFGQGTRLTVV.

The rearrangement links TRBV27 to TRBJ1-2, with 9 bases aligning to TRBD1. Germline loops: CDR1 MNHEY, CDR2 SMNVEV (reference sequence). This CDR3 has 15 residues. V was clipped by 2 bases and J by 8 bases; unmatched bases: 9. CDR3 bases: TGTGCCAGCAGTTTACGGACAGGGGCATACTGGGGCTACACCTTC. Translated, it gives CASSLRTGAYWGYTF.

The chain has TRBV7-2 and TRBJ1-2; the match to TRBD1 covers 8 bases. Germline assignment: CDR1 SGHTA and CDR2 FQGNSA. There are 14 residues in the CDR3. V was pared by 4 bases and J by 4 bases, with 5 bases of the junction left unmatched. CDR3 region: CASSSRGRAYGYTF. Here the CDR3 DNA reads TGTGCCAGCAGCTCCAGGGGGCGAGCCTATGGCTACACCTTC.

This chain uses TRBV29-1 with TRBJ2-7; 8 bases map to TRBD1. V shed 6 bases and J 4 bases; nucleotides not matched to a gene: 11. Germline V lookup: CDR1 SQVTM, CDR2 ANQGSEA. The CDR3 totals 14 residues. The chain's CDR3 is CSVLRGTGVYEQYF. As DNA, the CDR3 is TGCAGCGTGCTAAGGGGGACAGGTGTATACGAGCAGTACTTC.

This clone was observed a single time. The CDR3 DNA follows: TGCGCCAGCAGCTTAAAAGGTCTGGGGGAGACCCAGTACTTC. Amino acids: CASSLKGLGETQYF. V and J are TRBV5-1 and TRBJ2-5; D gene unclear. Deletions cut 2 bases from V and 5 bases from J, with 13 bases between. CDR3 length: 14 residues. The germline V gene encodes CDR1 SGHRS and CDR2 YFSETQ.

The chain recombines TRBV6-5 with TRBJ1-1, with D maybe TRBD1 (6 bases). The germline V gene has CDR1 MNHEY and CDR2 SVGAGI. This CDR3 spans 14 amino acids. The V end lost 6 bases, the J end lost 8 bases, and 19 bases lay between the germline ends. DNA for the CDR3: TGTGCCAGCAGCCGAGAAACAGGGTCGAGGGAAGCTTTCTTT. Translating it yields CASSRETGSREAFF.

V usage is TRBV20-1 and J usage is TRBJ1-1, with D uncertain. The CDR3 runs 8 residues. Trimming cost V 0 bases and J 10 bases, with 0 bases left between them. The germline gives CDR1 DFQATT, CDR2 SNEGSKA (reference sequence). The CDR3 sequence: CSAREAFF. In nucleotides, the CDR3 is TGCAGTGCTAGAGAAGCTTTCTTT.

V gene TRBV6-1 combines with J gene TRBJ1-3, with D uncertain. This CDR3 has 15 amino acids. Germline CDR1 and CDR2: MNHNS and SASEGT. The ends were cut back, 5 bases at V and 4 bases at J, with 15 bases in the middle. The CDR3 reads CASSLAGKGGNTIYF. The CDR3 DNA follows: TGTGCCAGCAGTCTCGCCGGGAAGGGAGGAAACACCATATATTTT.

A single count supports this clone. This chain joins TRBV28 and TRBJ2-1; 7 nucleotides line up with TRBD2. V lost 7 bases, J lost 4 bases, and 10 bases stayed unmatched. The germline V gene encodes CDR1 MDHEN and CDR2 SYDVKM. The CDR3 covers 15 residues. The CDR3 loop is CASNTISGLYNEQFF. The CDR3 DNA follows: TGTGCCAGCAATACTATTAGCGGGTTATACAATGAGCAGTTCTTC.

The chain recombines TRBV30 with TRBJ1-4; TRBD1 matches at 8 bases. V dropped 4 bases and J dropped 7; count of bases not matched to a gene: 8. The CDR3 extends over 14 amino acids. CDR1 and CDR2 from the germline V gene are GTSNPN and SVGIG (reference sequence). CDR3 in DNA: TGTGCCTGGAAGACTCAGGGGGCGCTTGAAAAACTGTTTTTT. Translated: CAWKTQGALEKLFF.

This clone was observed a handful of times. This chain links TRBV19 with TRBJ1-2; D possibly corresponds to TRBD1 (6 bases). Germline CDR1 LNHDA, CDR2 SQIVND (reference sequence). CDR3 length: 14 amino acids. V was clipped by 5 bases and J by 8 bases, with 18 bases between them. The CDR3 nucleotides are TGTGCCAGTAGTTGGGCACAGGGTGTCGGGGGCTACACCTTC. Amino acid sequence: CASSWAQGVGGYTF.

The CDR3 here is CASSQDSTGVKETQYF. The CDR3 region has the DNA TGTGCCAGCAGCCAAGACTCGACAGGGGTTAAAGAGACCCAGTACTTC. V and J are TRBV4-2 and TRBJ2-5; 8 positions agree with TRBD1. This CDR3 is 16 amino acids long. Germline loops: CDR1 LGHNA, CDR2 YNFKEQ. V was pared by 0 bases and J by 3 bases, with 6 bases of the junction left unmatched.

V is TRBV6-5 and J is TRBJ2-5, with a possible D match to TRBD1 (5 bases). Trimming took 4 bases from V and 2 from J, leaving 17 bases between them. CDR3 size: 16 residues. Germline V lookup: CDR1 MNHEY, CDR2 SVGAGI. CDR3 coding DNA: TGTGCCAGCAGTTTTGGACATTCTAGGCCGCAAGAGACCCAGTACTTC. Protein sequence: CASSFGHSRPQETQYF.

As concerns this clone: A read error is likely, as this CDR3 ends without the conserved phenylalanine or tryptophan. It is unclear where the CDR3 begins or ends on the DNA, so no DNA is shown, and the CDR3 is as TCRdb lists it. This rearrangement joins TRBV6-5 to TRBJ2-4; TRBD2 is the table's D call, not checked against the DNA. Ends included, the CDR3 has 11 residues. Germline loops: CDR1 MNHEY, CDR2 SVGAGI. The CDR3 protein is CASLAGGPFLL.

V gene TRBV10-1 combines with J gene TRBJ1-2, with D uncertain. The CDR3 is 13 amino acids. The germline gives CDR1 WNHNN, CDR2 SYGVQD (reference sequence). The germline V and J ends were trimmed by 4 bases and 3 bases, with 9 bases remaining between them. The CDR3 sequence is CASSGSPDYGYTF. CDR3 nucleotide sequence: TGCGCCAGCAGTGGAAGCCCGGACTATGGCTACACCTTC.

The rearrangement links TRBV29-1 to TRBJ2-7, with D perhaps matching TRBD2 (7 bases). This CDR3 is built from 13 residues. Trimming shortened V by 4 bases and J by 5 bases, and 15 bases separated the two germline ends. Germline values: CDR1 SQVTM, CDR2 ANQGSEA. The CDR3 here is CSVVLGGGHEQYF. For the CDR3, the DNA is TGCAGCGTTGTATTGGGGGGGGGCCACGAGCAGTACTTC.

The chain couples TRBV21-1 to TRBJ2-7. TRBV21-1 is tagged as a pseudogene. The CDR3 extends over 10 amino acids. CDR3 in amino acids: CASGIYEQYF. The CDR3 DNA follows: TGTGCCAGCGGAATTTACGAGCAGTACTTC.

CDR3 protein: CASSPRLSASTDTQYF. DNA for the CDR3: TGTGCCAGCAGCCCACGGCTCTCGGCTAGCACAGATACGCAGTATTTT. The rearrangement links TRBV11-2 to TRBJ2-3; D is ambiguous. From germline, CDR1 is SGHAT and CDR2 FQNNGV. Between the trimmed V and J ends, which lost 5 bases and 0 bases, there was a span of 15 bases. There are 16 residues in the CDR3.

This clone was counted a few times. This chain links TRBV4-3 with TRBJ1-4, with D perhaps matching TRBD1 (5 bases). CDR1 and CDR2 (germline): LGHNA, YSLEER. Trimming shortened V by 0 bases and J by 11 bases, and 16 bases separated the two germline ends. The CDR3 covers 15 residues. CDR3: CASSQDGGALGKLFF. Here the CDR3 DNA reads TGCGCCAGCAGCCAAGACGGTGGGGCCCTCGGGAAACTGTTTTTT.

The V and J genes are TRBV18 and TRBJ1-2; possible D gene TRBD1, 6 bases. The CDR3 sequence is 14 residues long. CDR1 and CDR2 from the germline V gene are KGHSH and LQKENI. Trimming removed 5 bases from V and 7 bases from J, with 17 bases in between. The CDR3 coding sequence is TGTGCCAGCTCATCAGGGGAAGGTTGGCGTGGCTACACCTTC. Its translation: CASSSGEGWRGYTF.

This clone was counted a single time. V gene TRBV5-4 combines with J gene TRBJ2-1; 8 bases are a match to TRBD1. Germline values: CDR1 SGHNT, CDR2 YYREEE (reference sequence). Trimming removed 3 bases from V and 0 bases from J; junction bases left unmatched: 2. This CDR3 is 15 amino acids long. The DNA of the CDR3 is TGTGCCAGCAGCTCGGGACAGGCCTCCTACAATGAGCAGTTCTTC. It is translated as CASSSGQASYNEQFF.

The CDR3 coding sequence is TGCAGTGCTAGAGCGGGAGATGAAGCTTTCTTT. Protein product: CSARAGDEAFF. The chain uses TRBV20-1 and TRBJ1-1, with no clear D. V was pared by 1 base and J by 7 bases, with 7 bases between. CDR3 length: 11 amino acids. CDR1 is DFQATT, CDR2 SNEGSKA, per germline (reference sequence).

This clone was counted between two and nine times. The chain couples TRBV20-1 to TRBJ1-1; D remains unclear. CDR3 length: 10 amino acids. Germline V lookup: CDR1 DFQATT, CDR2 SNEGSKA (reference sequence). Trimming removed 2 bases from V and 8 bases from J, with 6 bases in between. The CDR3 bases are TGCAGTGCTAGAAGCAGGGAAGCTTTCTTT. Its protein is CSARSREAFF.

The V call is TRBV2, the J call TRBJ2-2; 7 bases are shared with TRBD2. CDR1 is SNHLY and CDR2 is FYNNEI in the germline V gene. This CDR3 spans 15 amino acids. The J segment lost 2 bases and the V segment lost 4 bases, leaving 4 bases of the junction unmatched. This CDR3 is CASSGQRDNTGELFF. Written as DNA, the CDR3 is TGTGCCAGCAGTGGGCAGCGGGACAACACCGGGGAGCTGTTTTTT.

V gene TRBV7-6 combines with J gene TRBJ2-5, with D perhaps being TRBD1 or TRBD2 (6 bases each). From germline, CDR1 is SGHVS and CDR2 FNYEAQ. V was clipped by 2 bases and J by 8 bases, with 18 bases between them. The CDR3 sequence is 15 residues long. The CDR3 region is CASSLRPGAGETQYF. DNA for the CDR3: TGTGCCAGCAGCTTAAGGCCGGGGGCGGGCGAAACCCAGTACTTC.

V gene TRBV2 combines with J gene TRBJ2-7; 9 nucleotides agree with TRBD1. The CDR3 has 13 amino acids. Germline assignment: CDR1 SNHLY and CDR2 FYNNEI. V lost 8 bases and J lost 3; bases outside the gene matches: 5. The CDR3 loop is CASLWDRDYEQYF. The CDR3 DNA reads as TGTGCCAGCCTTTGGGACAGGGACTACGAGCAGTACTTC.